This TCR beta chain originates from a study of blood T cell repertoires in COVID-19. Only in-frame clones appear in the TCRdb table, and some are missing; sequencing was by immunoSEQ multiplex PCR. The data hold some 35,000 clones, with 83% observed a single time. CDR3 length: 13 residues. Germline CDR1 reads WSHSY; CDR2 reads SAAADI. Trimming removed 8 bases from V and 9 bases from J, with 14 bases in between. The receptor comes from a man aged 50-60 years with acute or convalescent COVID-19. Sequencing used peripheral blood. The V call is TRBV10-2, the J call TRBJ1-6; D possibly corresponds to TRBD1 (6 bases). The CDR3: CASAPDRGSPLHF. DNA of the CDR3: TGCGCCAGCGCCCCGGACAGAGGTTCACCCCTCCACTTT.